This T cell receptor beta chain was identified during a study of T cell responses to AZD1222 COVID-19 vaccine. Study details: Both about-4-week and about-12-week second-dose recipients were combined.

Study-level points and caveats: Elevations in Spike-specific TCR breadth and depth followed administration of two AZD1222 doses.

This clone is medium-sized. Antigen: not known. After removal of 2 bases from V and 2 bases from J, the junction contained 2 bases not matched to a gene. Germline values: CDR1 SGHDT, CDR2 YYEEEE. The CDR3 is made up of 15 amino acids. The assay was immunoSEQ multiplex PCR, and TCRdb's table has in-frame clones only and misses some. The sample records about 130,000 clones, roughly 85% being singletons. The clonotype comes from an adult in good health. The specimen comprised peripheral blood, sampled on day 0 of AZD1222 vaccination. The chain joins TRBV5-6 to TRBJ2-7, with TRBD2 matching 12 bases. The DNA of the CDR3 is TGTGCCAGCAGCTTCCTAGCGGGAGGGGCCTACGAGCAGTACTTC. Protein: CASSFLAGGAYEQYF.